The 4 T cell receptor beta chains given below trace back to one sample, sequenced in a study of T cells in Graves' hyperthyroidism and ophthalmopathy. Template material for amplifying TCR beta CDR3 regions consisted of RNA transcripts. RT-PCR in the first round (using the HTBI primer set) targeted the TCR CDR3. In TCRdb, the multiplex PCR reads were re-called with MiXCR into one record per CDR3 protein. The sample consists of some 180,000 distinct CDR3 sequences, about a sixth of them appearing once. Sequencing was carried out using blood. The origin of the receptors is a woman in her fifties or sixties with Graves' hyperthyroidism.

This chain connects TRBV11-3 to TRBJ2-1; 10 bases align to TRBD2. The germline V gene has CDR1 SGHNT and CDR2 YENEEA. The CDR3 consists of 17 residues. With V trimmed by 1 base and J by 2 bases, 5 bases remained unmatched. DNA of the CDR3: TGTGCCAGCAGCTTAGTTAGCGGGAGGAGTCCCTACAATGAGCAGTTCTTC. The encoded protein is CASSLVSGRSPYNEQFF.

The V gene is TRBV2, the J gene TRBJ2-3; TRBD2 matches at 9 bases. The junction had 2 bases not matched to a gene; V was cut back by 8 bases and J by 2 bases. The length of the CDR3 is 13 residues. Germline CDR1 reads SNHLY; CDR2 reads FYNNEI. CDR3 in DNA: TGTGCCAGCGGCGGGAGGGCCACAGATACGCAGTATTTT. Protein: CASGGRATDTQYF.

The V and J genes are TRBV2 and TRBJ2-2, with 8 positions matching TRBD2. Losses at the gene ends were 6 bases for V and 6 bases for J; bases not matched to a gene: 9. Germline assignment: CDR1 SNHLY and CDR2 FYNNEI. There are 15 residues in the CDR3. The CDR3: CASRRLGLESGELFF. Here the CDR3 DNA reads TGTGCCAGCAGGCGCCTGGGACTAGAGTCCGGGGAGCTGTTTTTT. Variable domain in full (rest from reference TRBV2 and TRBJ2-2): EPEVTQTPSHQVTQMGQEVILRCVPISNHLYFYWYRQILGQKVEFLVSFYNNEISEKSEIFDDQFSVERPDGSNFTLKIRSTKLEDSAMYFCASRRLGLESGELFFGEGSRLTVL.

V usage is TRBV20-1 and J usage is TRBJ1-2, with 9 nucleotides matching TRBD1. Per the germline V gene, CDR1 is DFQATT and CDR2 is SNEGSKA (reference sequence). The ends lost 6 bases at V and 4 bases at J; junction bases unmatched: 6. The CDR3 is 13 amino acids. CDR3 nucleotides: TGCAGTGCGCACAGGGGGCAGGGCTATGGCTACACCTTC. It yields the protein CSAHRGQGYGYTF.